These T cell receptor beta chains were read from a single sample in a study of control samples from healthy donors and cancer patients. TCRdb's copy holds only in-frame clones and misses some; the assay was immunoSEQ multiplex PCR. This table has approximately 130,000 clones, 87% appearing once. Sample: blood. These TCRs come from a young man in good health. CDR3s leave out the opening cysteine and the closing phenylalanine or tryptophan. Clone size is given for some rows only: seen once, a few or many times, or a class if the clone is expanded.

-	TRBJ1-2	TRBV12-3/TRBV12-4	ASSPDRAYGYT
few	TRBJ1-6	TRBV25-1	ASSAPGGGNSPLH
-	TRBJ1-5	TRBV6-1	ASGPGTASNQPQH
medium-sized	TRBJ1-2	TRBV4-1	ARSQGRGGQGEGYT
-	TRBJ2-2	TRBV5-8	ASSLGGTPGVGELF
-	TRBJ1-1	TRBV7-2	ASSLDLGQGVYTEAF
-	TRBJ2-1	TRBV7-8	ASSLGVVAGGYHEQF
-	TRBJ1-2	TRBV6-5	ASSYSVTTRRGYT
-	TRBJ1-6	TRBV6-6	ASSYSNSPLH
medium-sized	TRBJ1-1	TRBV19	ASSLQGNTEAF
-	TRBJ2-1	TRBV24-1	ATSDLPQGGKYNEQF
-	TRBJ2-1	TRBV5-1	ASSPQQGGSYNEQF
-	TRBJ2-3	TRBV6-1	ASSETDRNTQY
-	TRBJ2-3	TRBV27	ASSLTRQTDTQY
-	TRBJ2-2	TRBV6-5	ASTRTGSTGELF
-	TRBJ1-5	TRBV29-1	SVSGTGSNQPQH
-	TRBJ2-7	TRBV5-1	ASSTGTGREQY
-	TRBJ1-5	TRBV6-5	ASTESELPQPQH
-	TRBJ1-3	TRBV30	AWSRGQTGNTIY
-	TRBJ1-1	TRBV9	ASSVSTGPSEAF
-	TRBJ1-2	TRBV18	ASSPRGGAGGRGYT
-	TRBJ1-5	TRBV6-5	ASSKSPGYQPQH
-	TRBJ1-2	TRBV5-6	ASSLLGQGTSNYGYT
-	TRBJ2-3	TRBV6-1	ASSETSGTTYTDTQY
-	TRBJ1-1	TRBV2	ASSLRGRVDTEAF
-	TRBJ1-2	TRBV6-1	ASSEQRGYGYT
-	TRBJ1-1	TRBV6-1	ASSEVRDTEAF
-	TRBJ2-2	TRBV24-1	ATSEWLAGASTGELF
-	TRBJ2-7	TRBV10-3	AIGGSPYEQY
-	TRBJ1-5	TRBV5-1	ASSLDGVPQH
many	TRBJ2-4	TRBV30	AWRGLGGDIQY
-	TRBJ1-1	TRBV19	ASSSDGNTEAF
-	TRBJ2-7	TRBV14	ASSQIYEQY
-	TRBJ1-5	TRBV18	ASSPQGADQPQH
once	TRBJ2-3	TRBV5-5	ASSAGDRSKTNTDTQY
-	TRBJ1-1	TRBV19	ASSIRWAINSVNTEAF
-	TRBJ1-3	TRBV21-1	ASSNRQGFSGNTIY